The 23 T cell receptor beta chains below come from one sample, sequenced in a study of shared clonotypes between healthy human individuals. Assay: immunoSEQ multiplex PCR; the TCRdb copy retains only in-frame clones and omits some. The repertoire consists of roughly 810,000 clones, with approximately 96% occurring once and the leading ten covering around 0.21%. Terminally differentiated effector memory CD45RA+ cells were excluded from the naive CD8 cells, which were CD45RO-negative and positively selected for CCR7. Specimen: naive CD8+ T cells sorted from blood. The receptors were sampled from a man younger than 40 in good health.

The gene calls are TRBV11-2 and TRBJ2-7; possibly TRBD1 for D (6 bases). The CDR3 has 16 residues. Germline V gene lookup returns CDR1 SGHAT and CDR2 FQNNGV. Trimming removed 5 bases at V and 4 bases at J, with 21 bases between. The CDR3 spells CASSPRQDPAYYEQYF. As DNA, the CDR3 is TGTGCCAGCAGCCCAAGACAGGACCCTGCCTATTACGAGCAGTACTTC. The whole variable domain, filled in from reference TRBV11-2 and TRBJ2-7, reads EAGVAQSPRYKIIEKRQSVAFWCNPISGHATLYWYQQILGQGPKLLIQFQNNGVVDDSQLPKDRFSAERLKGVDSTLKIQPAKLEDSAVYLCASSPRQDPAYYEQYFGPGTRLTVT.

The chain couples TRBV4-1 to TRBJ1-4; D is undetermined. The CDR3 runs 16 residues. The V end was cut by 2 bases, the J end by 0 bases, with 10 bases between. Germline CDR1 MGHRA, CDR2 YSYEKL. In DNA form, the CDR3 reads TGCGCCAGCAGCCAACAACCAGGATCAACTAATGAAAAACTGTTTTTT. Amino acids: CASSQQPGSTNEKLFF.

Written as DNA, the CDR3 is TGTGCCAGCAGCCTACTAGCGGGAGCCTCGGGCGAGCAGTACTTC. Protein: CASSLLAGASGEQYF. The chain recombines TRBV13 with TRBJ2-7; TRBD2 agrees at 11 bases. The V segment lost 5 bases and the J segment 6 bases; nucleotides outside the gene matches: 9. The CDR3 extends over 15 amino acids. Germline V gives CDR1 PRHDT, CDR2 FYEKMQ (reference sequence).

V usage is TRBV7-8 and J usage is TRBJ1-1, with D unresolved. The CDR3 consists of 14 residues. The germline CDR1 and CDR2 sequences are SGHVS and FQNEAQ. With 6 bases removed from V and 1 base from J, the gap between germline ends came to 12 bases. CDR3 bases: TGTGCCAGCAGGTCCGTTAGGGCGAACACTGAAGCTTTCTTT. It yields the protein CASRSVRANTEAFF.

The chain has TRBV4-1 and TRBJ2-7, with 8 bases fitting TRBD1. Germline V CDR1 and CDR2: MGHRA, YSYEKL. The CDR3 has 15 residues. Trimming took 2 bases from V and 2 from J; bases not matched to a gene: 5. Written as DNA, the CDR3 is TGCGCCAGCAGCCAACGGACAGGGTCGACCTACGAGCAGTACTTC. Protein product: CASSQRTGSTYEQYF.

This chain uses TRBV7-9 with TRBJ2-1; maybe TRBD2 (6 bases). CDR3 size: 15 residues. Deletions cut 4 bases from V and 0 bases from J, with 10 bases between. CDR1 is SEHNR and CDR2 is FQNEAQ in the germline V gene (reference sequence). The CDR3 DNA reads TGTGCCAGCAGCTCCCGGGAGCCCTCCTACAATGAGCAGTTCTTC. Residues: CASSSREPSYNEQFF.

The chain is built from TRBV7-8 and TRBJ1-2; no clear D gene. CDR3 size: 17 residues. V was clipped by 5 bases and J by 6 bases, with 25 bases between them. The germline gives CDR1 SGHVS, CDR2 FQNEAQ. CDR3 DNA: TGTGCCAGCAGCGCACCGCGACTGCCCCGAGGCCCGGATGGCTACACCTTC. Translating gives CASSAPRLPRGPDGYTF.

This clone was counted a few times. V and J are TRBV27 and TRBJ2-3; perhaps TRBD1 as D (5 bases). The CDR3 extends over 14 amino acids. V gave up 4 bases and J gave up 5 bases, with 13 bases separating them. Germline V gives CDR1 MNHEY, CDR2 SMNVEV (reference sequence). The CDR3 nucleotides are TGTGCCAGCAGTTCGTGGTGGGGCGGAGATACGCAGTATTTT. This codes for CASSSWWGGDTQYF.

The chain combines TRBV18 with TRBJ1-5, with TRBD1 matching over 9 bases. The CDR3 is made up of 18 amino acids. V was pared by 6 bases and J by 0 bases, with 12 bases of the junction left unmatched. The germline gives CDR1 KGHSH, CDR2 LQKENI. Written as DNA, the CDR3 is TGTGCCAGCTCCCCGACCGGGACAGGGAGAGATAGCAATCAGCCCCAGCATTTT. Translated, it gives CASSPTGTGRDSNQPQHF.

The chain is built from TRBV27 and TRBJ2-2; TRBD1 agrees at 7 bases. The ends lost 5 bases at V and 4 bases at J; junction bases unmatched: 7. Looked up from germline, CDR1 is MNHEY and CDR2 is SMNVEV (reference sequence). The CDR3 has 15 amino acids. The CDR3 sequence: CASSPRDRITGELFF. For the CDR3, the DNA is TGTGCCAGCAGTCCTCGGGACAGAATCACCGGGGAGCTGTTTTTT.

This sequence joins TRBV7-9 and TRBJ2-7; the D is unclear. This CDR3 is 13 amino acids long. CDR1 and CDR2 from the germline V gene are SEHNR and FQNEAQ (reference sequence). The V end was cut by 5 bases, the J end by 0 bases, with 8 bases between. CDR3 bases: TGTGCCAGCAGCCCCCCGGTCTCCTACGAGCAGTACTTC. Encoded protein: CASSPPVSYEQYF.

With respect to this clone: Its ends do not fully match the called genes, so a read error is possible. This rearrangement joins TRBV7-7 to TRBJ2-3, with D unresolved. There are 15 residues in the CDR3. Germline CDR1 is SSHAT and CDR2 is FNYEAQ (reference sequence). The CDR3 DNA is TGTGCTAGCAGCTTTTCCCCCTCGGGCCCAGATACGCAGTATTTT. Amino acids: CASSFSPSGPDTQYF.

The genes are TRBV7-9 and TRBJ1-4, with a weak D call TRBD1 (6 bases). The CDR3 loop spans 14 amino acids. Germline lookup yields CDR1 SEHNR and CDR2 FQNEAQ (reference sequence). Trimming cost V 5 bases and J 8 bases, with 15 bases left between them. The CDR3, as DNA: TGTGCCAGCAGCACGGACAGAGATGGAGAAAAACTGTTTTTT. Its protein is CASSTDRDGEKLFF.

This chain uses TRBV11-2 with TRBJ2-7, with D tentatively TRBD1 (6 bases). This CDR3 region has 16 residues. Germline CDR1 is SGHAT and CDR2 is FQNNGV. Trimming stripped 2 bases from V and 0 bases from J, with 14 bases between. The CDR3 loop reads CASSLQQGLSSYEQYF. The CDR3 DNA sequence: TGTGCCAGCAGCTTACAACAGGGTTTGAGCTCCTACGAGCAGTACTTC.

The rearrangement joins TRBV7-8 to TRBJ2-1; no definite D call. Germline CDR1 reads SGHVS; CDR2 reads FQNEAQ. This CDR3 region has 13 residues. V lost 5 bases to trimming and J lost 6 bases, with 11 bases between them. CDR3 region: CASSVSRGNEQFF. CDR3 DNA: TGTGCCAGCAGCGTCAGTCGAGGCAATGAGCAGTTCTTC.

This clone has just one count. V is TRBV11-2 and J is TRBJ1-1, with a tentative D call TRBD1 (5 bases). Germline V gene data show CDR1 as SGHAT and CDR2 as FQNNGV. This CDR3 comprises 15 residues. Trimming left V 5 bases short and J 0 bases short, with 13 bases between. The CDR3 DNA is TGTGCCAGCAGCCCCCCGGGGCCCATGAACACTGAAGCTTTCTTT. It encodes CASSPPGPMNTEAFF. The complete variable domain, with remaining parts taken from reference TRBV11-2 and TRBJ1-1, reads EAGVAQSPRYKIIEKRQSVAFWCNPISGHATLYWYQQILGQGPKLLIQFQNNGVVDDSQLPKDRFSAERLKGVDSTLKIQPAKLEDSAVYLCASSPPGPMNTEAFFGQGTRLTVV.

The chain uses TRBV4-1 and TRBJ2-3, with 8 nucleotides matching TRBD1. Looked up from germline, CDR1 is MGHRA and CDR2 is YSYEKL. The CDR3 spans 15 residues. J lost 3 bases, V lost 0 bases, and 2 bases had no gene match. CDR3 protein: CASSQEDRATDTQYF. CDR3 DNA sequence: TGCGCCAGCAGCCAAGAGGACAGGGCGACAGATACGCAGTATTTT.

This chain connects TRBV4-1 to TRBJ2-3; 13 bases agree with TRBD2. Trimming removed 5 bases from V and 2 bases from J; junction bases left unmatched: 13. CDR1 MGHRA and CDR2 YSYEKL come from the germline V gene. This CDR3 is built from 19 residues. CDR3 residues: CASSTRSGLAGRNTDTQYF. CDR3 nucleotide sequence: TGCGCCAGCAGCACCCGATCGGGACTAGCGGGAAGGAACACAGATACGCAGTATTTT.

This chain connects TRBV7-6 to TRBJ2-2, with a weak D call TRBD2 (5 bases). The germline V gene has CDR1 SGHVS and CDR2 FNYEAQ. This CDR3 has 14 amino acids. V dropped 2 bases and J dropped 3 bases, with 7 bases sitting between them. CDR3 sequence reads: CASSLRGDTGELFF. For the CDR3, the DNA is TGTGCCAGCAGCTTACGGGGTGACACCGGGGAGCTGTTTTTT.

The V gene is TRBV27, the J gene TRBJ1-5; 8 nucleotides align to TRBD1. The junction had 2 bases not matched to a gene; V was cut back by 1 base and J by 6 bases. Germline CDR1 is MNHEY and CDR2 is SMNVEV (reference sequence). This CDR3 comprises 14 residues. CDR3: CASSLWTGIQPQHF. The CDR3, as DNA: TGTGCCAGCAGTTTATGGACAGGGATTCAGCCCCAGCATTTT.

A single count supports this clone. The V and J genes are TRBV9 and TRBJ2-7; either TRBD1 or TRBD2 may supply D (5 bases each). V shed 5 bases and J shed 4 bases, with 16 bases lying between them. The CDR3 has 14 amino acids. Per germline, CDR1 SGDLS and CDR2 YYNGEE. This CDR3 is CASSVGTEVYEQYF. CDR3 nucleotides: TGTGCCAGCAGTGTGGGGACGGAAGTATACGAGCAGTACTTC.

This sequence joins TRBV5-5 and TRBJ2-7; no firm D call. The CDR3 consists of 14 residues. Germline CDR1 SGHKS, CDR2 YYEKEE (reference sequence). V lost 1 base, J lost 3 bases, and 11 bases lay in between. CDR3 amino acids: CASSLLGSNYEQYF. The CDR3 DNA is TGTGCCAGCAGCTTGTTAGGTTCAAACTACGAGCAGTACTTC.

The DNA of the CDR3 is TGTGCCAGCAGTGTGGGCTTGCATTTGGGTTTCGATGAGCAGTTCTTC. Translated: CASSVGLHLGFDEQFF. This chain joins TRBV27 and TRBJ2-1; no reliable D call. With 5 bases removed from V and 8 bases from J, the gap between germline ends came to 22 bases. Germline assignment: CDR1 MNHEY and CDR2 SMNVEV (reference sequence). The CDR3 loop spans 16 amino acids.